One and the same sample provided the 17 T cell receptor beta chains below, sequenced in a study of molecular identifiers for immune sequencing clone quantification. TCRdb analysed the PCR reads with MiXCR anew, one entry per CDR3 protein. The sample consists of under 800,000 distinct CDR3 sequences, 25% of them appearing once. Material for sequencing was naive CD8+ T cells from blood, with Jurkat cell RNA spiked in. Described subset: FACS-sorted CD8+CD4-CCR7+CD45RA+ naive T cells. The source is a human donor in good health. Some libraries in this study had Jurkat cell RNA spiked in.

In this sample, this clonotype turned up many times. This chain links TRBV7-3 with TRBJ2-1, with no clear D. Germline assignment: CDR1 SGHTA and CDR2 FQGTGA. V dropped 2 bases and J dropped 2 bases, with 10 bases sitting between them. The CDR3 sequence is 15 residues long. The CDR3 loop reads CASSLELGAYNEQFF. The CDR3 DNA follows: TGTGCCAGCAGCTTAGAGTTGGGTGCCTACAATGAGCAGTTCTTC. The whole variable domain, filled in from reference TRBV7-3 and TRBJ2-1, reads GAGVSQTPSNKVTEKGKYVELRCDPISGHTALYWYRQSLGQGPEFLIYFQGTGAADDSGLPNDRFFAVRPEGSVSTLKIQRTERGDSAVYLCASSLELGAYNEQFFGPGTRLTVL.

The chain recombines TRBV30 with TRBJ1-1, with D maybe TRBD1 (6 bases). This CDR3 has 13 residues. Between the trimmed V and J ends, which lost 3 bases and 4 bases, there was a span of 12 bases. Germline lookup yields CDR1 GTSNPN and CDR2 SVGIG (reference sequence). CDR3 sequence reads: CAWRLGGRTEAFF. The CDR3 DNA is TGTGCCTGGAGGTTGGGGGGCCGCACTGAAGCTTTCTTT.

This clonotype turned up a few times. The chain combines TRBV20-1 with TRBJ1-4; D possibly corresponds to TRBD1 (5 bases). The CDR3 spans 14 residues. Per germline, CDR1 DFQATT and CDR2 SNEGSKA (reference sequence). V lost 5 bases and J 6 bases, leaving 16 bases between the germline ends. The CDR3, as DNA: TGCAGTGCTTCCGGACCGCGGGGGGATGAAAAACTGTTTTTT. Its protein product is CSASGPRGDEKLFF.

This clonotype has a handful of counts. This rearrangement joins TRBV30 to TRBJ2-5, with D possibly TRBD2 on 5 matching bases. Trimming shortened V by 2 bases and J by 1 base, and 8 bases separated the two germline ends. This CDR3 is built from 13 residues. Germline lookup yields CDR1 GTSNPN and CDR2 SVGIG (reference sequence). CDR3 region: CAWSLAGQETQYF. The CDR3 DNA reads as TGTGCCTGGAGTCTAGCCGGCCAAGAGACCCAGTACTTC.

This clonotype has a count of ten or more. V usage is TRBV14 and J usage is TRBJ1-1, with 7 bases matching TRBD1. The V gene end was trimmed by 0 bases and the J gene end by 4 bases; junction bases not matched to a gene: 11. CDR1 and CDR2 (germline): SGHDN, FVKESK. The CDR3 runs 17 residues. The CDR3 nucleotides read TGTGCCAGCAGCCAAGAAATAGAGGTTCACAGGGGCACTGAAGCTTTCTTT. It is translated as CASSQEIEVHRGTEAFF.

There are many counts of this clonotype. The rearrangement links TRBV10-1 to TRBJ2-3; 7 positions agree with TRBD2. Germline V gene lookup returns CDR1 WNHNN and CDR2 SYGVQD (reference sequence). CDR3 length equals 14 residues. The J segment lost 1 base and the V segment lost 6 bases, leaving 4 bases of the junction unmatched. CDR3 loop: CASSRGRGTDTQYF. DNA for the CDR3: TGCGCCAGCAGCCGGGGGAGGGGCACAGATACGCAGTATTTT.

The J gene is TRBJ2-7, the V gene TRBV28, with TRBD1 matching over 7 bases. There are 16 residues in the CDR3. Germline trimming cut 7 bases from V and 2 bases from J; bases unmatched to any gene: 14. The germline CDR1 and CDR2 sequences are MDHEN and SYDVKM. The CDR3 nucleotides read TGTGCCAGCATCCCAACCGGGACAGCCAATACCTACGAGCAGTACTTC. As protein: CASIPTGTANTYEQYF.

The rearrangement uses TRBV16 and TRBJ2-4, with D perhaps being TRBD1 or TRBD2 (5 bases each). With 3 bases removed from V and 2 bases from J, the gap between germline ends came to 17 bases. Germline V gene data show CDR1 as KGHSY and CDR2 as FQNENV. This CDR3 region has 17 residues. The CDR3 here is CASSHPGRWGTKNIQYF. The CDR3 DNA is TGTGCCAGCAGCCATCCGGGCCGGTGGGGGACCAAAAACATTCAGTACTTC.

Note on this clonotype: The junction does not match germline at one end; this may be a read error. The chain uses TRBV6-6 and TRBJ1-4, with a possible D match to TRBD1 (6 bases). This CDR3 spans 16 amino acids. Germline V lookup: CDR1 MNHNY, CDR2 SVGAGI (reference sequence). CDR3 in amino acids: CARSTTGLVANEKPFF. The CDR3 bases are TGTGCCCGCAGCACTACAGGGCTGGTGGCTAATGAAAAACCGTTTTTT.

This clonotype was observed at least ten times. The chain is built from TRBV6-5 and TRBJ1-1; D is possibly TRBD1 (6 bases). This CDR3 comprises 16 residues. The ends were cut back, 5 bases at V and 1 base at J, with 17 bases in the middle. Germline V gene data show CDR1 as MNHEY and CDR2 as SVGAGI. CDR3 region: CASSLGTSLRNTEAFF. CDR3 coding DNA: TGTGCCAGCAGTCTAGGGACATCTCTTCGGAACACTGAAGCTTTCTTT.

A note on this clonotype: This may be a read error, as it is one base from a much larger clone. In DNA form, the CDR3 reads TGCAGCGTTGAACTGTCAGGGAGTAATTACGAGCAGTACTTC. Its translation: CSVELSGSNYEQYF. The J gene is TRBJ2-7, the V gene TRBV29-1; the D call may be TRBD1 or TRBD2 (5 bases each). The length of the CDR3 is 14 residues. Germline V gives CDR1 SQVTM, CDR2 ANQGSEA. With 2 bases removed from V and 4 bases from J, the gap between germline ends came to 15 bases.

This chain connects TRBV9 to TRBJ1-2; D is possibly TRBD1 (5 bases). This CDR3 contains 14 residues. Germline-derived CDR1 and CDR2 are SGDLS and YYNGEE. Trimming stripped 2 bases from V and 3 bases from J, with 11 bases between. CDR3 residues: CASSVGAGDYGYTF. In nucleotides, the CDR3 is TGTGCCAGCAGCGTGGGAGCGGGGGACTATGGCTACACCTTC. Looking up the rest from reference TRBV9 and TRBJ1-2 gives the full variable domain: DSGVTQTPKHLITATGQRVTLRCSPRSGDLSVYWYQQSLDQGLQFLIQYYNGEERAKGNILERFSAQQFPDLHSELNLSSLELGDSALYFCASSVGAGDYGYTFGSGTRLTVV.

This clonotype has a count of ten or more. The rearrangement joins TRBV2 to TRBJ1-2; no firm D call. Trimming left V 3 bases short and J 0 bases short, with 2 bases between. The length of the CDR3 is 12 residues. The germline V gene has CDR1 SNHLY and CDR2 FYNNEI. The CDR3 here is CASSESNYGYTF. In DNA form, the CDR3 reads TGTGCCAGCAGTGAGTCTAACTATGGCTACACCTTC.

On this clonotype itself: A much more abundant neighbour one base away suggests this may be a read error. The gene calls are TRBV4-2 and TRBJ2-7, with a possible D match to TRBD2 (5 bases). CDR1 is LGHNA and CDR2 is YNFKEQ in the germline V gene. Trimming took off 2 bases at V and 3 bases at J, with 23 bases between the two ends. The CDR3 runs to 18 residues. The chain's CDR3 is CASSQTPPRPASSYEQYF. CDR3 nucleotides: TGTGCCAGCAGCCAAACCCCTCCGCGCCCGGCTAGCAGCTACGAGCAGTACTTC.

This clonotype was counted a few times. The DNA for the CDR3 is TGTGCCAGCAGTCCGAATCCAGGGCTCTTAAACTATGGCTACACCTTC. Its protein product is CASSPNPGLLNYGYTF. V usage is TRBV6-6 and J usage is TRBJ1-2; D may be TRBD1 (5 bases). Germline V lookup: CDR1 MNHNY, CDR2 SVGAGI (reference sequence). V lost 5 bases to trimming and J lost 2 bases, with 18 bases between them. The CDR3 has 16 residues.

This clonotype was found a few times. This chain connects TRBV7-2 to TRBJ2-2, with D maybe TRBD1 (6 bases). This CDR3 has 15 residues. Trimming stripped 5 bases from V and 2 bases from J, with 12 bases between. CDR1 and CDR2 (germline): SGHTA, FQGNSA. CDR3 amino acids: CASSPRDTNTGELFF. CDR3 nucleotides: TGTGCCAGCAGCCCTCGGGACACCAACACCGGGGAGCTGTTTTTT.

Regarding this clonotype: A clone one base away is much larger, so this may be a read error. The gene calls are TRBV20-1 and TRBJ1-4, with D possibly TRBD1 on 5 matching bases. This CDR3 is 15 amino acids long. Germline loops: CDR1 DFQATT, CDR2 SNEGSKA (reference sequence). For the CDR3, the DNA is TGCAGTGCTAGAGATCAGGGCAGGGTGGTCGAAAAACTGGTTTTT. It codes for CSARDQGRVVEKLVF.